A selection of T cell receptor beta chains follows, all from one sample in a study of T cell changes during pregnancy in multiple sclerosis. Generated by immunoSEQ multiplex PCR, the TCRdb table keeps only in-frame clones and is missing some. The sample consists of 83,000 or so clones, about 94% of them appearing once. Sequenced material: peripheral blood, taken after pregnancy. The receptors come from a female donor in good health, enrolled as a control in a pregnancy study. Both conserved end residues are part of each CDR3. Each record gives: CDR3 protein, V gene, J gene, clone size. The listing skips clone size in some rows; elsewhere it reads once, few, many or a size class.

CASSESGRVGQKNTEAFF,TRBV25-1,TRBJ1-1,NA
CGTGAFYGYTF,TRBV28,TRBJ1-2,NA
CASSLAHEQFF,TRBV7-9,TRBJ2-1,once
CASSSSGGGEKLFF,TRBV28,TRBJ1-4,NA
CASMPKPTDTQYF,TRBV5-4,TRBJ2-3,NA
CASSPWTGARGDTGELFF,TRBV5-1,TRBJ2-2,NA
CASSEIRGSNEQYF,TRBV2,TRBJ2-7,NA
CASTAGTSGGNEQFF,TRBV5-4,TRBJ2-1,NA
CASSYSGREPTDTQYF,TRBV6-6,TRBJ2-3,NA
CASSIQGLSGANVLTF,TRBV19,TRBJ2-6,NA
CASSKGTSYEQYF,TRBV5-4,TRBJ2-7,NA
CASTPTGLTNYGYTF,TRBV28,TRBJ1-2,NA
CASSRNDRAQSEPQHF,TRBV5-8,TRBJ1-5,NA
CASTKGTGSEQYF,TRBV2,TRBJ2-7,NA
CASSFLSGGRNQPQHF,TRBV28,TRBJ1-5,NA
CASSSPRGASQYF,TRBV6-1,TRBJ2-3,NA
CASRKQGGVDNEQFF,TRBV19,TRBJ2-1,NA
CASSPLAGSYNEQFF,TRBV14,TRBJ2-1,NA
CASSERFGTGHSGNTIYF,TRBV6-1,TRBJ1-3,NA
CASSQESPLLAGATDTQYF,TRBV14,TRBJ2-3,NA
CASSITSGSGNEQFF,TRBV27,TRBJ2-1,NA
CASSQVRRGRNTGELFF,TRBV4-2,TRBJ2-2,NA
CAGQGPYTGELFF,TRBV30,TRBJ2-2,NA
CASSAVGDTYEQYF,TRBV6-1,TRBJ2-7,NA
CASSFGGELFF,TRBV7-9,TRBJ2-1,NA
CASSLVGGVEQYF,TRBV11-2,TRBJ2-7,once
CASSISGYNEQFF,TRBV19,TRBJ2-1,NA
CASSDSSYEQYF,TRBV21-1,TRBJ2-7,NA
CASSPSIAGAINEQFF,TRBV2,TRBJ2-1,NA
CASSGAGRNTGELFF,TRBV18,TRBJ2-2,NA
CASSPRDRDYGYTF,TRBV28,TRBJ1-2,once
CASSVTRGQTYEQYF,TRBV28,TRBJ2-7,NA
CASIRQGVTEAFF,TRBV2,TRBJ1-1,NA
CAWSVMTSRSTGELFF,TRBV30,TRBJ2-2,NA
CASGSGGREQYF,TRBV6-1,TRBJ2-7,NA
CASSKLGGKKDTQYF,TRBV6-5,TRBJ2-3,NA
CASTGQTSYEQYF,TRBV5-1,TRBJ2-7,NA
CASSSRTGVETQYF,TRBV9,TRBJ2-5,NA
CASRLGLAGKEQFF,TRBV7-2,TRBJ2-1,NA
CASSQVSEQYF,TRBV14,TRBJ2-7,NA
CASTPVAGGLEQYF,TRBV19,TRBJ2-7,NA
CASSLAGETQYF,TRBV5-1,TRBJ2-5,NA
CASSPWTRGIYNEQFF,TRBV11-1,TRBJ2-1,NA
CASSYSSGQTYEQYF,TRBV27,TRBJ2-7,NA
CASSLASTSGNTGELFF,TRBV5-1,TRBJ2-2,NA
CASSWASGTDTQYF,TRBV19,TRBJ2-3,NA
CASSDRDRGEQYF,TRBV7-9,TRBJ2-7,NA
CASSQALGQETQYF,TRBV4-1,TRBJ2-5,NA
CASSPRTLWSTDTQYF,TRBV13,TRBJ2-3,NA
CASSWAGPYNEQFF,TRBV5-1,TRBJ2-1,NA
CASSNAGDETQYF,TRBV25-1,TRBJ2-5,NA
CASSGVVGGPYEQYF,TRBV28,TRBJ2-7,NA
CASSQSTSGGHNEQFF,TRBV4-2,TRBJ2-1,NA
CASSSGGPNEQFF,TRBV27,TRBJ2-1,once
CASRTSGGNSYNEQFF,TRBV5-1,TRBJ2-1,NA
CASSQDGPSGRDTQYF,TRBV4-1,TRBJ2-3,NA
CASSPQLAAAEQFF,TRBV5-1,TRBJ2-1,NA